This T cell receptor beta chain was recovered during a study of T-cell reconstitution after alpha-beta-depleted transplantation in children. Study-level findings and limits: Expanded clones from the graft, numbering several hundred, reportedly supplied alpha-beta T cells about two months after transplant. Diversity of TCRbeta at day 60 was high in some patients, arising from surviving recipient T cells and thymic progenitors. A year had passed since transplant, and T-cell counts and diversity by then came mostly from newly produced T cells.

A remark on this clonotype: Its antigen is undetermined.

Germline CDR1 reads SNHLY; CDR2 reads FYNNEI. This CDR3 has 15 amino acids. The trim removed 4 bases at V and 6 bases at J, leaving 1 base unmatched. Unique molecular identifiers were used to barcode this TCRbeta library. TCRdb re-called the PCR reads with MiXCR, one entry per CDR3 protein. The data show 200,000 to 300,000 distinct CDR3 sequences, more than 20% seen once. The genes are TRBV2 and TRBJ2-2; 14 positions match TRBD2. The sample here was PBMCs, mostly from graft donor cells, taken 360 days after TCRalphabeta/CD19-depleted stem cell transplant. This clonotype was obtained from a female patient aged 2 to 10 who had a stem cell transplant for congenital amegakaryocytic thrombocytopenia, so the T cells may come from the graft donor. CDR3 sequence: CASSGTSGRSGELFF. The CDR3 bases are TGTGCCAGCAGTGGGACTAGCGGGAGGTCCGGGGAGCTGTTTTTT.